The subject of this entry is one TCR beta chain. Authors' processing steps: For nucleated cells, counts were estimated from reference gene primer amplification. Libraries were prepared by immunoSEQ multiplex PCR; TCRdb keeps only in-frame clonotypes and omits some of them. The DNA was the basis for D and trimming; V, J and clone size are from that table. The repertoire holds 40,000 to 55,000 clones, with around 90% as singletons. The data were taken from a study of blood T cell repertoires in COVID-19. For the study at large: Donors in the United States, Italy and Spain gave samples during acute or convalescent COVID-19. Sample material is recorded as cDNA or gDNA derived from T cells, B-cell-depleted T cells, or PBMCs.

The CDR3 is made up of 15 amino acids. The ends lost 5 bases at V and 4 bases at J; junction bases unmatched: 6. The V gene's germline CDR1 is SEHNR and CDR2 FQNEAQ (reference sequence). V is TRBV7-9 and J is TRBJ2-4; 9 bases map to TRBD1. Sequencing was done on a sample of peripheral blood. The TCR was taken from a man aged 45-60 years with active COVID-19. The CDR3 loop is CASSRTGGSKNIQYF. As DNA, the CDR3 is TGTGCCAGCAGCCGTACAGGGGGCAGTAAAAACATTCAGTACTTC.